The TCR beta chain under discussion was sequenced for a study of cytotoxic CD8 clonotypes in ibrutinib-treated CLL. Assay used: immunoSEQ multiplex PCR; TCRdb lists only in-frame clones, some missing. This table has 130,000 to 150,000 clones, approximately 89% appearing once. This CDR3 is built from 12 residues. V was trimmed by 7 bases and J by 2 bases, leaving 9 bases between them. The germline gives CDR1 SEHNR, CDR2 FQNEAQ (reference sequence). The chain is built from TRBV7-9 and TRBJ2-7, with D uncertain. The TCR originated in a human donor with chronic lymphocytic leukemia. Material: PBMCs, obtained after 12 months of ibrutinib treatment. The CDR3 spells CASTSRPYEQYF. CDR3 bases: TGTGCCAGCACCTCCCGACCCTACGAGCAGTACTTC.